The sequence of this TCR beta chain was determined in a study of siplizumab effects on memory and regulatory T cells. TCRdb's copy holds only in-frame clones and misses some; the assay was immunoSEQ multiplex PCR. The sample contains 75,000 to 100,000 clones, approximately 95% of which appear only once. About this clone: Its antigen is not identified.

Overall study findings and caveats: The authors could not assign a naive or memory phenotype to roughly 80-95% of proliferating CD4+ or CD8+ clones. For siplizumab cultures, the suppressive function of their proliferating Tregs was not confirmed.

Sequencing was performed on non-Treg CD4+ T cells sorted from blood. This receptor was identified in a human donor in good health.

In nucleotides, the CDR3 is TGTGCCAGCAGCGTAAACAGCGGGGGGGCAGATACGCAGTATTTT. Protein sequence: CASSVNSGGADTQYF. The rearrangement links TRBV9 to TRBJ2-3; 10 bases agree with TRBD2. The CDR3 has 15 residues. V gave up 1 base and J gave up 4 bases; unmatched junction bases: 3. From germline, CDR1 is SGDLS and CDR2 YYNGEE.